This note documents a single T cell receptor beta chain sequence. The antigen is unknown. TCRdb reprocessed the 5' RACE reads; each CDR3 protein has one entry and no DNA is given. The sample totals 400,000 or so distinct CDR3 sequences; its top ten clones hold around 10%. The data are from a study of T cells expressing NK-cell markers. The germline V gene has CDR1 SGHNT and CDR2 YENEEA. This CDR3 comprises 16 residues. General study points: Certain NKG2C+ T cell clones were expanded, and their HCMV specificity remained unclear.

The V call is TRBV11-3, the J call TRBJ2-2; TCRdb outputs TRBD1, but without DNA this stays unchecked. The TCR was taken from a woman aged 45-65 years in good health. Sequenced input: blood T cells: a sorted CD56 or NKG2C T cell subset, CD4+ or CD8+ T cells, or bulk PBMC T cells (not recorded which). The CDR3 loop is CASSRLGQGFAGELFF.